This T cell receptor (beta chain) was documented in a study of T cells in Graves' hyperthyroidism and ophthalmopathy (dated by TCRdb to between 2018 and 2021). Turning to the overall study: Peripheral blood samples were taken at the time of initial diagnosis, prior to any treatment. The paper describes TCR Vbeta CDR3 sequencing of 130 to 150 peripheral blood samples, made up of some 40 ophthalmopathy patients, around 73 hyperthyroidism patients and 17 progressor patients. To identify TCR V-J signatures that set the groups apart, the researchers used a discovery cohort of more than 95 patients, made up of around 40 with Graves' ophthalmopathy and some 56 with stable Graves' hyperthyroidism. In addition, the study compared T-cell repertoires in thyroid tissue and in blood from several Graves' hyperthyroidism patients. Prospective prediction of ophthalmopathy was tested in an independent validation cohort consisting of 18 to 20 hyperthyroidism patients and 15 to 17 patients who later progressed to ophthalmopathy. The approximately 90 discovery patients were randomly split 7:3 into training and test sets. After sampling, hyperthyroidism patients received methimazole starting at 30 mg daily, and ophthalmopathy patients received high-dose intravenous methylprednisolone.

Concerning this clonotype itself: Its antigen is unknown. The input lacks base qualities; no much larger clone sits a single base away.

CDR1 and CDR2, per the germline V gene (reference sequence), are DFQATT and SNEGSKA. From the cysteine through the phenylalanine, the CDR3 covers 16 amino acids. Just CDR3 DNA is preserved here, 48 bases in frame from base 1. V and J are trimmed by 0 bases and 6 bases, and the gene matches miss 9 bases of the junction. Broader findings and caveats from the paper: Most expanded thyroid clonotypes (frequency above 0.001) were also detected in blood, a finding suggesting that blood repertoires may reflect thyroid immune responses. In validation, progression to ophthalmopathy was predicted by the model with almost 71% sensitivity and around 75% specificity, a median of approximately 6.5 months before onset. In cross-validation, a model built on a 13 V-J signature told ophthalmopathy apart from stable hyperthyroidism with 85% to 90% sensitivity and approximately 81% specificity, and in testing the same model reached 80%/75%. No statistical method was used to set the sample size in advance, and investigators knew the group allocation.

Amplification of TCR beta CDR3 regions was carried out from RNA transcripts. For the first round of RT-PCR on the TCR CDR3, the HTBI primer set was used together with the Qiagen OneStep RT-PCR kit. A second multiplex PCR round built the libraries, followed by size selection and purification. Sequencing of the libraries was done on an Illumina HiSeq2000 using paired-end 100 bp reads. The paper's data handling went like this. Raw data were processed with SOAPnuke, discarding reads with adapters, uncalled bases, mean Phred below 15, or no exact constant-primer or identifier match. High-quality paired reads were merged using COPE v1.2.5, and each unique nucleotide sequence was defined as a clonotype. MiTCR v1.1 was used to align clonotypes to the IMGT TRBV, TRBD and TRBJ reference segments. The analysis was restricted to V-J combinations with a frequency above 0.0001, which together covered approximately 99% of the repertoires. The TCS score was defined as the ratio of F50 (clonal expansion) to E x V (chaos), calculated using BLOSUM62-based TCRdist between CDR3 peptides within each V-J. Welch's t-statistics and random forest reduced roughly 530 V-J features to fewer than 15, which were used in a naive Bayes classifier (R e1071). TCRdb trimmed public reads at Q25 via fastp, called clones via MiXCR and kept in-frame beta chains. Every entry covers one CDR3 protein and lists the most common genes and DNA from its rows. The V and J calls were determined by TCRdb, not by the authors. For this sample the table gives under 750,000 distinct CDR3 sequences, of which roughly a sixth were detected only once. The ten largest make up 16% of the sample.

The hyperthyroidism patients were between 18 and 65 years old and newly diagnosed, with a disease duration of less than 2 months. Exclusion was applied to patients with uncontrolled infections, other autoimmune diseases, pregnancy or lactation. Clinical symptoms, serum thyroxine and TRAb, thyroid ultrasound, and orbital computed tomography formed the basis for the diagnoses. For progressor patients, blood was drawn at the first diagnosis of hyperthyroidism, before any ophthalmopathy symptoms had appeared. PBMCs were isolated from about 9.2 ml of fresh peripheral blood by Ficoll-Paque density gradient centrifugation. Progressor patients were first diagnosed with Graves' hyperthyroidism and then developed ophthalmopathy during follow-up. Trizol reagent was used to extract total RNA, and RNA quality was then checked on an Agilent 2100 Bioanalyzer.

Sequencing input: blood. This clonotype was obtained from a woman aged 45-65 years with Graves' hyperthyroidism that later progressed to Graves' ophthalmopathy. The V and J segments used are TRBV20-1 and TRBJ2-3, with 10 bases aligning to TRBD2. CDR3 region: CSARDARAGGPDTQYF. The nucleotide sequence reads as follows: TGCAGTGCTAGAGATGCAAGAGCGGGGGGGCCGGATACGCAGTATTTT.